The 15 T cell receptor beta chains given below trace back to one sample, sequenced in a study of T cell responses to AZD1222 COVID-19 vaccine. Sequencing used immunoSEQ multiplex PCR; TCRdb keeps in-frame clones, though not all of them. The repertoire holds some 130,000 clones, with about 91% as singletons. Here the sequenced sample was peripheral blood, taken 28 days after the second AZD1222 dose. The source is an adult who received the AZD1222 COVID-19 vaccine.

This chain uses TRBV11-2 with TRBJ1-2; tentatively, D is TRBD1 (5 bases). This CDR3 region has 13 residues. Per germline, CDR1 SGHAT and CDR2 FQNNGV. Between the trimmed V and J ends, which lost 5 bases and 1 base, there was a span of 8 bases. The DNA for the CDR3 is TGTGCCAGCAGCCCTGACAGTAACTATGGCTACACCTTC. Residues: CASSPDSNYGYTF. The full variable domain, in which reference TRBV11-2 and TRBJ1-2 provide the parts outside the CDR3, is EAGVAQSPRYKIIEKRQSVAFWCNPISGHATLYWYQQILGQGPKLLIQFQNNGVVDDSQLPKDRFSAERLKGVDSTLKIQPAKLEDSAVYLCASSPDSNYGYTFGSGTRLTVV.

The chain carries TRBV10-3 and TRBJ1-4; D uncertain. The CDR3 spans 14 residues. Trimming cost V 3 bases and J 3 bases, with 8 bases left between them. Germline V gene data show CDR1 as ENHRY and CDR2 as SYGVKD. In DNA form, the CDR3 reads TGTGCCATCAGTGAAGGTGCAGCTAATGAAAAACTGTTTTTT. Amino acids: CAISEGAANEKLFF.

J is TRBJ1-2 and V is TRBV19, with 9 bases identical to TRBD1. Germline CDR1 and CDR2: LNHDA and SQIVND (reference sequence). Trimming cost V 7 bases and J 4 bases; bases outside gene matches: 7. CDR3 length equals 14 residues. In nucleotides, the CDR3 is TGTGCCAGTACTCCCGGGACAGGGCCCTATGGCTACACCTTC. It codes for CASTPGTGPYGYTF.

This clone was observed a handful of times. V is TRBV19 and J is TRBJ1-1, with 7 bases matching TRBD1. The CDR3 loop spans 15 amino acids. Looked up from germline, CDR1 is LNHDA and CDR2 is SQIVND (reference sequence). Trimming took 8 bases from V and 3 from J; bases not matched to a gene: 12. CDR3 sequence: CASLPAGQGDTEAFF. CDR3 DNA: TGTGCCAGTCTACCGGCGGGGCAGGGGGACACTGAAGCTTTCTTT.

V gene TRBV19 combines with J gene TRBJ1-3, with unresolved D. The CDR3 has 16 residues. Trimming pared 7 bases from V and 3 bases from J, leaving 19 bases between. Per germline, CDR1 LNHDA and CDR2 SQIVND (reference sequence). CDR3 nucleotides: TGTGCCAGTAACGACGGCCGGGGTCGGTTTGGAAACACCATATATTTT. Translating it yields CASNDGRGRFGNTIYF.

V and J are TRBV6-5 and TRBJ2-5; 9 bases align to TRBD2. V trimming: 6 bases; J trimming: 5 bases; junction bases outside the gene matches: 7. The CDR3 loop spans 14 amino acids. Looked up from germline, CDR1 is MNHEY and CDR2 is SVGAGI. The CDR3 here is CASRRREGRETQYF. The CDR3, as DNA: TGTGCCAGCAGAAGGCGGGAGGGCCGGGAGACCCAGTACTTC.

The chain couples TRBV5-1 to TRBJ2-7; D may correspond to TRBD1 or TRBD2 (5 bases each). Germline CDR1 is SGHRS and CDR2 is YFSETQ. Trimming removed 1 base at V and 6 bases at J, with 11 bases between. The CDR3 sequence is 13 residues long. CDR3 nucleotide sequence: TGCGCCAGCAGCTTGCAGGCTGGGGGCGAGCAGTACTTC. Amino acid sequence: CASSLQAGGEQYF. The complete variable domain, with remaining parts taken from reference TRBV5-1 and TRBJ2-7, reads KAGVTQTPRYLIKTRGQQVTLSCSPISGHRSVSWYQQTPGQGLQFLFEYFSETQRNKGNFPGRFSGRQFSNSRSEMNVSTLELGDSALYLCASSLQAGGEQYFGPGTRLTVT.

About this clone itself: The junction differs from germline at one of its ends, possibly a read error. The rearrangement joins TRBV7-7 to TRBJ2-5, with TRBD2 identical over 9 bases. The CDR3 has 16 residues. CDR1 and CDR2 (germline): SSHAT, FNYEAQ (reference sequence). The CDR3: CASSLGALAGSETQYF. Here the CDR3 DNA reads TGTGCTAGCAGCTTAGGGGCGCTAGCGGGGTCGGAGACCCAGTACTTC. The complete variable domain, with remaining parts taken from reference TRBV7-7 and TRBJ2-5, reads GAGVSQSPRYKVTKRGQDVTLRCDPISSHATLYWYQQALGQGPEFLTYFNYEAQPDKSGLPSDRFSAERPEGSISTLTIQRTEQRDSAMYRCASSLGALAGSETQYFGPGTRLLVL.

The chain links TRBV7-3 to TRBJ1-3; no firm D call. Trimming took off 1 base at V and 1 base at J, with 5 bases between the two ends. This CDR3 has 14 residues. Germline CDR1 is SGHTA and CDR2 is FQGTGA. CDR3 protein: CASSLSLSGNTIYF. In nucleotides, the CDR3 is TGTGCCAGCAGCTTAAGCTTATCTGGAAACACCATATATTTT.

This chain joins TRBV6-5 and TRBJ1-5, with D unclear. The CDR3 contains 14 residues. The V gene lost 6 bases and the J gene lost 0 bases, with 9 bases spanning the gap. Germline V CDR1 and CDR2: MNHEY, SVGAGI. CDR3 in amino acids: CASSSSGSNQPQHF. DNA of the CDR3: TGTGCCAGCAGCAGTTCTGGTAGCAATCAGCCCCAGCATTTT.

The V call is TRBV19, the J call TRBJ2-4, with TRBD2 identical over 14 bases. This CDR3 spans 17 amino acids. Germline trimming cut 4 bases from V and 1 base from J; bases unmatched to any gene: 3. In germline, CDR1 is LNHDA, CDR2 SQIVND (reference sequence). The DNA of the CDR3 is TGTGCCAGTAGTACAGGGACTAGCGGGAGTGCCAAAAACATTCAGTACTTC. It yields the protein CASSTGTSGSAKNIQYF.

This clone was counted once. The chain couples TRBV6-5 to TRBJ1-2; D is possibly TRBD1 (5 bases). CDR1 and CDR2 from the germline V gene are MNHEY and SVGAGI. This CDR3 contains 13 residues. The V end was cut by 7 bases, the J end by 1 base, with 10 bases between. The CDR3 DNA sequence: TGTGCCAGCAAGAGGGACCTTAACTATGGCTACACCTTC. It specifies CASKRDLNYGYTF.

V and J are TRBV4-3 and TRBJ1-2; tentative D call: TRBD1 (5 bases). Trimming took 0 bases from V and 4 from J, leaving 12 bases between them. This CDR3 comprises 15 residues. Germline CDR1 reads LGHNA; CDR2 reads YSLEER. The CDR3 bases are TGCGCCAGCAGCCAAGATTCGGGCAGGGCCTATGGCTACACCTTC. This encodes CASSQDSGRAYGYTF.

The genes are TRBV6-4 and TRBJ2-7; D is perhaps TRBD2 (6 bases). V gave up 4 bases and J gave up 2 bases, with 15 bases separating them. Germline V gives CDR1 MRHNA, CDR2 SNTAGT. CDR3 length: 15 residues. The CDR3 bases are TGTGCCAGCAGTGGGCCGGGACTCGCTACCTACGAGCAGTACGTC. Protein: CASSGPGLATYEQYV.

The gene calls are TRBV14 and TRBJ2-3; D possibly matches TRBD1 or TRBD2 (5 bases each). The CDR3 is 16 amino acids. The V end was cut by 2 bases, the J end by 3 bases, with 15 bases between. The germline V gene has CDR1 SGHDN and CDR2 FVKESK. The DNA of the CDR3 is TGTGCCAGCAGCCAACAAGGGCAGGGCGGGACAGATACGCAGTATTTT. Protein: CASSQQGQGGTDTQYF. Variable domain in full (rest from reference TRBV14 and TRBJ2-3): EAGVTQFPSHSVIEKGQTVTLRCDPISGHDNLYWYRRVMGKEIKFLLHFVKESKQDESGMPNNRFLAERTGGTYSTLKVQPAELEDSGVYFCASSQQGQGGTDTQYFGPGTRLTVL.